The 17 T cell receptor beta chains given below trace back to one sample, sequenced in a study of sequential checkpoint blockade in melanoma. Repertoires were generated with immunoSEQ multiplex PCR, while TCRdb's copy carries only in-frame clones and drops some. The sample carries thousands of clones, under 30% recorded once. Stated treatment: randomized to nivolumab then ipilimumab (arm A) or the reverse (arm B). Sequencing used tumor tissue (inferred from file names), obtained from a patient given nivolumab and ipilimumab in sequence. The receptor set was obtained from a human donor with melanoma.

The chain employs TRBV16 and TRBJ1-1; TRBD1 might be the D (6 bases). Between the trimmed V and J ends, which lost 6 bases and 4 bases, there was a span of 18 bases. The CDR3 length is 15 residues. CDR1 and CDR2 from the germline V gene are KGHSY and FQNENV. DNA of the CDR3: TGTGCCAGCAGTCAAAAAAGCGAGGGGGGCACTGAAGCTTTCTTT. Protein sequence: CASSQKSEGGTEAFF.

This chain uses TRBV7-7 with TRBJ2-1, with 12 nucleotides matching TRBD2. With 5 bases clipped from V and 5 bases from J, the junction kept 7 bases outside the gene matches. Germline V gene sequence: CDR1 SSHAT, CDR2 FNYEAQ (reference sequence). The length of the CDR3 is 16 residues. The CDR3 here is CASSPRWTSGNNEQFF. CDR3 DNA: TGTGCCAGCAGCCCCCGGTGGACTAGCGGGAACAATGAGCAGTTCTTC.

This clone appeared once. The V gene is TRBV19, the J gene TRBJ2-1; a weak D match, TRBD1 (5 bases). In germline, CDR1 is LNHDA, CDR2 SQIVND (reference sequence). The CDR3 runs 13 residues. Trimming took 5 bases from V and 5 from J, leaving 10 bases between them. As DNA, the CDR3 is TGTGCCAGTAGTCCAGGGAACAACAATGAGCAGTTCTTC. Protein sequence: CASSPGNNNEQFF.

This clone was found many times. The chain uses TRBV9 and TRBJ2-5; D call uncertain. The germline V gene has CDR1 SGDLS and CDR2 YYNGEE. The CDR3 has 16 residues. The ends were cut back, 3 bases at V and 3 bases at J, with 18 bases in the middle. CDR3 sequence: CASSAYGSGIEETQYF. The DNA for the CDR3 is TGTGCCAGCAGCGCGTATGGGTCCGGTATAGAAGAGACCCAGTACTTC.

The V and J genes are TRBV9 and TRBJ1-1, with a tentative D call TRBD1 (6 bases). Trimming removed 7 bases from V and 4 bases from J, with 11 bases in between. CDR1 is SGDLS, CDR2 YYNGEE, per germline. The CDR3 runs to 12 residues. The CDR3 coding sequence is TGTGCCAGCGGGACACTAGGCACTGAAGCTTTCTTT. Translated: CASGTLGTEAFF.

CDR3 loop: CASSITGDSGNTIYF. The CDR3, as DNA: TGTGCCAGTAGTATCACAGGGGACTCTGGAAACACCATATATTTT. V and J are TRBV19 and TRBJ1-3, with 7 bases identical to TRBD1. J gave up 0 bases and V 3 bases, and 2 bases lay outside the gene matches. Germline V lookup: CDR1 LNHDA, CDR2 SQIVND (reference sequence). This CDR3 spans 15 amino acids.

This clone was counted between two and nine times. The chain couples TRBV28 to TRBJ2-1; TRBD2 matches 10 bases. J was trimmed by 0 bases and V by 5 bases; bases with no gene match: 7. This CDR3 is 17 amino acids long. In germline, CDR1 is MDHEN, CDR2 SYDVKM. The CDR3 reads CASSPAGGGGSYNEQFF. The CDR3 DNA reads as TGTGCCAGCAGTCCAGCGGGAGGGGGCGGCTCCTACAATGAGCAGTTCTTC. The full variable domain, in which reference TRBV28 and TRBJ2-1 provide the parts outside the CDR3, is DVKVTQSSRYLVKRTGEKVFLECVQDMDHENMFWYRQDPGLGLRLIYFSYDVKMKEKGDIPEGYSVSREKKERFSLILESASTNQTSMYLCASSPAGGGGSYNEQFFGPGTRLTVL.

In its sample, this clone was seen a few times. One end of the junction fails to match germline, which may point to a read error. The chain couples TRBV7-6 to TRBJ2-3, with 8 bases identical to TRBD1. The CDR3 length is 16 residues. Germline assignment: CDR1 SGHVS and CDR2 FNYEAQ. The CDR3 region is CASSLRAGGVKIQQYF. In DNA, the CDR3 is TGTGCTAGCAGCTTACGGGCAGGGGGCGTGAAGATACAGCAGTATTTT.

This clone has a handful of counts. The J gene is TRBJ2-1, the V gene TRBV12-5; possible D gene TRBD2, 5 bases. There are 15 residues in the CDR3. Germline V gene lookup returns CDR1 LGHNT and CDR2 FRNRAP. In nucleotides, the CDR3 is TGTGCCAGCAAGTCTGGAACTAGTTCCTACAATGAGCAGTTCTTC. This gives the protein CASKSGTSSYNEQFF.

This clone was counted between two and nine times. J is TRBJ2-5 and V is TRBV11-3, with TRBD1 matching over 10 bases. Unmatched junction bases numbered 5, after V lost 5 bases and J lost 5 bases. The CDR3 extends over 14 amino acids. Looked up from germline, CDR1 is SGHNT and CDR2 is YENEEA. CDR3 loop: CASSQTGGWETQYF. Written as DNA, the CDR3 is TGTGCCAGCAGCCAGACAGGGGGCTGGGAGACCCAGTACTTC. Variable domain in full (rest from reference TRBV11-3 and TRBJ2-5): EAGVVQSPRYKIIEKKQPVAFWCNPISGHNTLYWYLQNLGQGPELLIRYENEEAVDDSQLPKDRFSAERLKGVDSTLKIQPAELGDSAVYLCASSQTGGWETQYFGPGTRLLVL.

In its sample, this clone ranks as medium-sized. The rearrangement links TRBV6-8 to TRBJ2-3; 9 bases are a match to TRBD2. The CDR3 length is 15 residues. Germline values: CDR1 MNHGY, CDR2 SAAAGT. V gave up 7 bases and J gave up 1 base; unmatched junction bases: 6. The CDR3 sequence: CASTRGGGGTDTQYF. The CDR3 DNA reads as TGTGCCAGCACCAGGGGCGGGGGGGGCACAGATACGCAGTATTTT.

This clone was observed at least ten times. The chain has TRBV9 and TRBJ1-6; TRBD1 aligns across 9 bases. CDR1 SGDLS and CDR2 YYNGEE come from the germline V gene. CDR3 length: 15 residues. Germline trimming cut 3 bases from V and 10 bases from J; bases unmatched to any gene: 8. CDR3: CASSARDRVGSPLHF. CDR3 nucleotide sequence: TGTGCCAGCAGCGCCCGGGACAGGGTTGGGTCACCCCTCCACTTT.

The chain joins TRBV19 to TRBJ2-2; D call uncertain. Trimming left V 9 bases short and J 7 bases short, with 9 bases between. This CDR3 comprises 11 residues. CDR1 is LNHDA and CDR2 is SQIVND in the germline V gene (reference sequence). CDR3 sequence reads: CARLTGGELFF. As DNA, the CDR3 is TGTGCCAGGCTGACGGGCGGGGAGCTGTTTTTT.

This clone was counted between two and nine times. The CDR3 DNA reads TGTGCCACCACTCCCCTAGCGGGAGGAGGCTACGAGCAGTACTTC. Amino acids: CATTPLAGGGYEQYF. This chain links TRBV6-8 with TRBJ2-7; TRBD2 aligns across 11 bases. Germline trimming cut 10 bases from V and 3 bases from J; bases unmatched to any gene: 11. This CDR3 contains 15 residues. Germline V gives CDR1 MNHGY, CDR2 SAAAGT.

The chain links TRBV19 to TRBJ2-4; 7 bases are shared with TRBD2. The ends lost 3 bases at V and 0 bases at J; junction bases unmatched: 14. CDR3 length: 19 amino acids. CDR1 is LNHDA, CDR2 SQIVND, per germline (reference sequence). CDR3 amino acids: CASSISRPTGGLAKNIQYF. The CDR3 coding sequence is TGTGCCAGTAGTATTTCACGCCCTACGGGAGGTTTAGCCAAAAACATTCAGTACTTC.

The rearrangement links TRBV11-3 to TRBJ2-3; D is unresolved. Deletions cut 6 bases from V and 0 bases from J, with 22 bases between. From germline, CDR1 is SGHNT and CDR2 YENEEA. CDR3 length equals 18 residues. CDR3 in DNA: TGTGCCAGCAGGAGCCACCCCTCCTCACGCGCTAGCACAGATACGCAGTATTTT. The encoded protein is CASRSHPSSRASTDTQYF.

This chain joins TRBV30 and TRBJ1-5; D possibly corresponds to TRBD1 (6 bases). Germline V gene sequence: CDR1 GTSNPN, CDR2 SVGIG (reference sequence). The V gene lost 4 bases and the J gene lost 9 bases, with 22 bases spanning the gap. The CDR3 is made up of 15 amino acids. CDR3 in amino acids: CAWTSGHGNRAPQHF. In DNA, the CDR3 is TGTGCCTGGACCTCGGGACATGGCAACCGAGCGCCCCAGCATTTT.